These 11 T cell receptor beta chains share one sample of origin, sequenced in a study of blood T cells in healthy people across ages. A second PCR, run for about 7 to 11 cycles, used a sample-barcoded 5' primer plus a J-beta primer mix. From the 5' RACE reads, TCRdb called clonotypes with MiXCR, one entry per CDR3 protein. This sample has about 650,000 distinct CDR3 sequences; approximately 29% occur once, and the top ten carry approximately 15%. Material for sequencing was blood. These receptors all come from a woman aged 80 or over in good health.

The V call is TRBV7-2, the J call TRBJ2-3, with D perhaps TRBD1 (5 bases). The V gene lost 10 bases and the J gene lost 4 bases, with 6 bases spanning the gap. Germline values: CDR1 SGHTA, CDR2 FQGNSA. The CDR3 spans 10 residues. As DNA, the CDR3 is TGTGCCACCAGGGCAGATACGCAGTATTTT. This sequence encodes CATRADTQYF.

Here the CDR3 DNA reads TGCAGTGCTAAGTACACAGGAGTCAAAGCTTTCTTT. Its protein product is CSAKYTGVKAFF. The chain combines TRBV20-1 with TRBJ1-1; TRBD1 is a possible D gene (5 bases). V was trimmed by 4 bases and J by 9 bases, leaving 15 bases between them. Germline CDR1 reads DFQATT; CDR2 reads SNEGSKA (reference sequence). CDR3 length: 12 amino acids.

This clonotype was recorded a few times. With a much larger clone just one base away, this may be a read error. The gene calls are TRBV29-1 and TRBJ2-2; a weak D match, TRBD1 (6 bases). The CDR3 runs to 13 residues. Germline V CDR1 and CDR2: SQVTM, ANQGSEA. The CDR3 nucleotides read TGCAGCGTGGACAGTACGAACACCGGGGAGCGGTTTTTT. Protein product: CSVDSTNTGERFF.

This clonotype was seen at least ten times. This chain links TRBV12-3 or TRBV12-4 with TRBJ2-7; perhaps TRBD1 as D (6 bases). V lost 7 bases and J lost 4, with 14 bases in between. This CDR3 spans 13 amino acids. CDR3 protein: CASKSGTRYEQYF. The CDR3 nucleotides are TGTGCCAGCAAGTCGGGGACAAGATACGAGCAGTACTTC.

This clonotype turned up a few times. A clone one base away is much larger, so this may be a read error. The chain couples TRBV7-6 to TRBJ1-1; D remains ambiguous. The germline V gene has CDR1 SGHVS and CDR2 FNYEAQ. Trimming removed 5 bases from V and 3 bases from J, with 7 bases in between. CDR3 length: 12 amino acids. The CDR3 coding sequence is TGTGCCAGCAGCCCCAGCGACACTGAAGCTTTCTTT. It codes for CASSPSDTEAFF.

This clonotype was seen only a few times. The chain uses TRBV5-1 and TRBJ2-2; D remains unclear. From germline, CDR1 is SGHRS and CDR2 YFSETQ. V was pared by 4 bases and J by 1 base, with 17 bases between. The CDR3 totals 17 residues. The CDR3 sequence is CASSTTVGSGNTGELFF. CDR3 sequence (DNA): TGCGCCAGCAGCACTACCGTCGGGTCAGGGAACACCGGGGAGCTGTTTTTT.

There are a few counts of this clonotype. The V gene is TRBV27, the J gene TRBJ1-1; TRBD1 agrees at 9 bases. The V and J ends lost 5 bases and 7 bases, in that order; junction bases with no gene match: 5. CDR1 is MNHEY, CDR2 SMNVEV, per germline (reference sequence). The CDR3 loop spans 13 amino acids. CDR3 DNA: TGTGCCAGCAGTCACAGGGGGCGGATTGAAGCTTTCTTT. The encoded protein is CASSHRGRIEAFF.

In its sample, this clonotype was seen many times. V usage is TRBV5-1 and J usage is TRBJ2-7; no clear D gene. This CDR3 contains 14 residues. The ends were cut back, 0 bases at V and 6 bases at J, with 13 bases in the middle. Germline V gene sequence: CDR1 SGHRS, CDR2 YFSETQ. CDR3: CASSLAFRRSEQYF. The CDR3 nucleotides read TGCGCCAGCAGCTTGGCGTTTAGACGGTCCGAGCAGTACTTC.

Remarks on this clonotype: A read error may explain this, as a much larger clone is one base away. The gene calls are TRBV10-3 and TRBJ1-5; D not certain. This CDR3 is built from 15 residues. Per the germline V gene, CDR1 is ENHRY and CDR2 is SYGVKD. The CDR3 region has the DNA TGTGCCATCAGTGGAACCGGTTTAAGCAATCAGCCCCGGCATTTT. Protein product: CAISGTGLSNQPRHF.

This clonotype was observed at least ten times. The CDR3 spells CASSLILEGQTQYF. DNA for the CDR3: TGCGCCAGCAGCTTGATACTAGAAGGGCAGACCCAGTACTTC. V gene TRBV5-1 combines with J gene TRBJ2-5, with D possibly matching TRBD2 (5 bases). Germline loops: CDR1 SGHRS, CDR2 YFSETQ. CDR3 length: 14 residues. V lost 1 base to trimming and J lost 6 bases, with 13 bases between them.

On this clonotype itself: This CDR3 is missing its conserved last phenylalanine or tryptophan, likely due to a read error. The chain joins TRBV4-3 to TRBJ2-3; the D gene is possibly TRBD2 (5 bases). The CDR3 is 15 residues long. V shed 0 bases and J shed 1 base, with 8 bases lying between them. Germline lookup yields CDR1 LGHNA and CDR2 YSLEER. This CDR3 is CASSQDGRGTDTQYL. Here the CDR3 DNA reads TGCGCCAGCAGCCAAGATGGGCGGGGCACAGATACGCAGTATTTG.